This is a list of T cell receptor beta chains from one sample in a study of long-term antiretroviral therapy in people with HIV. Repertoires were generated with immunoSEQ multiplex PCR, while TCRdb's copy carries only in-frame clones and drops some. The sample has approximately 22,000 clones, about 82% seen once; the top ten hold 4.6%. The material was unsorted PBMCs, obtained 1.3 years after starting antiretroviral therapy. These receptors came from a man between 60 and 75 years old with HIV. The CDR3 runs from the conserved cysteine through the conserved F or W. The order of the fields is V gene, clone size, D gene, J gene, CDR3 length, CDR3 protein, CDR3 DNA. A D gene is named only where the DNA matches it firmly. Not every row has a clone size; where given, it reads once, few, many or a size class.

TRBV6-5	NA	NA	TRBJ1-2	15	CASSTPLTTASGYTF	TGTGCCAGCAGTACCCCCCTAACCACGGCATCCGGCTACACCTTC
TRBV11-2	NA	NA	TRBJ2-1	15	CASSLEGRPDNEQFF	TGTGCCAGCAGCTTAGAAGGGCGGCCGGACAATGAGCAGTTCTTC
TRBV7-6	NA	NA	TRBJ1-1	13	CASSRWGETEAFF	TGTGCCAGCAGCCGGTGGGGGGAAACTGAAGCTTTCTTT
TRBV27	NA	TRBD1	TRBJ1-2	14	CASSLTGTGDGYTF	TGTGCCAGCAGTTTAACCGGGACAGGGGACGGCTACACCTTC
TRBV4-1	NA	NA	TRBJ1-1	15	CASSQDGRMNTEAFF	TGCGCCAGCAGCCAAGACGGGCGGATGAACACTGAAGCTTTCTTT
TRBV30	NA	NA	TRBJ2-6	19	CACSLPGFRPGSGANVLTF	TGTGCCTGTTCCCTCCCGGGTTTTCGCCCCGGCTCTGGGGCCAACGTCCTGACTTTC
TRBV30	NA	NA	TRBJ2-3	15	CAHRRGESSTDTQYF	TGTGCCCACAGGAGGGGGGAGTCCAGCACAGATACGCAGTATTTT
TRBV5-1	NA	NA	TRBJ1-2	14	CASSSSSVNYGYTF	TGCGCCAGCAGCTCAAGCTCGGTCAACTATGGCTACACCTTC
TRBV11-2	NA	NA	TRBJ2-7	12	CASSLVPYEQYF	TGTGCCAGCAGCTTAGTTCCCTACGAGCAGTACTTC
TRBV20-1	NA	NA	TRBJ2-7	11	CSARLQYEQYF	TGCAGTGCTAGACTACAGTACGAGCAGTACTTC
TRBV27	NA	TRBD1	TRBJ2-5	15	CASSYSRDSRETQYF	TGTGCCAGCAGTTATTCAAGGGACAGTCGTGAGACCCAGTACTTC
TRBV7-2	NA	NA	TRBJ2-3	12	CASSSLTDTQYF	TGTGCCAGCAGCTCCCTCACGGATACGCAGTATTTT
TRBV5-1	once	TRBD1	TRBJ2-3	14	CASSRGQVGDTQYF	TGCGCCAGCAGCAGGGGGCAGGTTGGAGATACGCAGTATTTT
TRBV19	NA	NA	TRBJ2-2	14	CASRPNGATGELFF	TGTGCCAGTCGGCCAAACGGCGCCACCGGGGAGCTGTTTTTT
TRBV16	few	NA	TRBJ1-5	15	CASSQLGSFNQPQHF	TGTGCCAGCAGCCAATTAGGGAGCTTCAATCAGCCCCAGCATTTT
TRBV7-9	NA	NA	TRBJ2-2	16	CASSLARTSNTGELFF	TGTGCCAGCAGCTTAGCCAGGACTTCGAACACCGGGGAGCTGTTTTTT
TRBV5-1	NA	TRBD2	TRBJ2-5	17	CASSLRAGAGGQETQYF	TGCGCCAGCAGCTTGAGGGCGGGAGCGGGGGGACAAGAGACCCAGTACTTC
TRBV27	NA	NA	TRBJ2-3	13	CASREEPTDTQYF	TGTGCCAGCAGAGAGGAGCCTACAGATACGCAGTATTTT
TRBV30	once	TRBD2	TRBJ2-7	12	CAWREGPYEQYF	TGTGCCTGGCGGGAGGGCCCCTACGAGCAGTACTTC
TRBV6-5	NA	NA	TRBJ2-7	15	CASSYSPGSGYEQYF	TGTGCCAGCAGTTACTCTCCCGGGTCCGGGTACGAGCAGTACTTC
TRBV7-2	NA	NA	TRBJ2-3	13	CASSFDPTDTQYF	TGTGCCAGCAGCTTCGACCCCACAGATACGCAGTATTTT
TRBV1	few	NA	TRBJ1-5	17	CTSRTPLGRNSNQPQHF	TGCACCAGCAGGACGCCCCTGGGGAGGAATAGCAATCAGCCCCAGCATTTT
TRBV2	NA	TRBD2	TRBJ2-5	16	CASRPPGGGVGETQYF	TGTGCCAGCAGGCCCCCGGGGGGAGGGGTCGGAGAGACCCAGTACTTC
TRBV10-3	NA	NA	TRBJ2-7	10	CAIEWGEQYF	TGTGCCATCGAATGGGGCGAGCAGTACTTC
TRBV6-5	few	NA	TRBJ1-5	14	CASRSTGHNQPQHF	TGTGCCAGCAGATCTACAGGTCACAATCAGCCCCAGCATTTT